These 3 T cell receptor beta chains were all obtained from the same sample, sequenced in a study of cytomegalovirus exposure and HLA in healthy donors. The protocol was immunoSEQ multiplex PCR, while the TCRdb copy is restricted to in-frame clones and leaves out a portion. The repertoire holds 260,000 or so clones, with approximately 90% as singletons. Sample: PBMCs. These receptors were obtained from a man in his late teens or twenties in good health and CMV-seronegative.

The rearrangement links TRBV4-1 to TRBJ2-2; 10 bases match TRBD2. V was clipped by 0 bases and J by 8 bases; unmatched bases: 9. CDR1 MGHRA and CDR2 YSYEKL come from the germline V gene. The CDR3 has 17 residues. The CDR3 DNA follows: TGCGCCAGCAGCCAAGAGGGGAGCGGGAGGGCCATTGGGGAGCTGTTTTTT. As protein: CASSQEGSGRAIGELFF.

The rearrangement joins TRBV7-6 to TRBJ1-2; the match to TRBD1 covers 7 bases. The trim removed 5 bases at V and 7 bases at J, leaving 10 bases unmatched. Germline loops: CDR1 SGHVS, CDR2 FNYEAQ. The CDR3 is 14 residues long. The CDR3 region is CASSERQGVSGYTF. The CDR3, as DNA: TGTGCCAGCAGCGAGAGACAGGGTGTTTCTGGCTACACCTTC.

The V call is TRBV5-1, the J call TRBJ1-1; 7 nucleotides align to TRBD1. Germline V gene data show CDR1 as SGHRS and CDR2 as YFSETQ. The CDR3 contains 12 residues. V was clipped by 10 bases and J by 5 bases; unmatched bases: 8. The CDR3 coding sequence is TGCGCCTATTCAACAGGGGATACTGAAGCTTTCTTT. It specifies CAYSTGDTEAFF.